This note documents a single T cell receptor beta chain sequence. Its antigen is unidentified. A multiplex PCR was run with 60 Vbeta primers and 13 Jbeta primers. Generated by immunoSEQ multiplex PCR, the TCRdb table keeps only in-frame clones and is missing some. The sample carries 70,000 to 90,000 clones, approximately 71% recorded once. There were likely unrecorded immune exposures, though donors were nominally healthy when sampled. Trimming removed 4 bases from V and 4 bases from J, with 11 bases in between. The CDR3 spans 14 residues. Germline CDR1 SNHLY, CDR2 FYNNEI. These data belong to a study of cytomegalovirus exposure and HLA in healthy donors. General observations from the study: Earlier findings revealed that most TCR beta V segments proved productive either about 87% or about 30% of the time.

The TCR comes from a man in his forties in good health and CMV-seronegative. The rearrangement uses TRBV2 and TRBJ1-5; D perhaps matches TRBD1 (6 bases). What was sequenced was PBMCs. The CDR3 reads CASSGTAQNQPQHF. In DNA form, the CDR3 reads TGTGCCAGCAGTGGGACAGCTCAGAATCAGCCCCAGCATTTT.